This T cell receptor (beta chain) was sequenced during a study of early T cells in non-severe SARS-CoV-2 infection (dated by TCRdb to the early 2020s). At the level of the whole study: Because TCR sequencing was done on bulk RNA from unsorted whole blood, the alpha and beta chains could not be paired. Study-wide findings and limitations: VDJdb matching was skewed toward anti-spike CD8 responses and likely underestimated virus-specific expansions by missing private and CD4 specificities.

This clonotype was recorded many times. The antigen it recognizes is unknown. No per-base quality is available; no much larger clone lies one base away. Library preparation employed 5' RACE. Sequencer: NextSeq 500. In the TCR library protocol, unique molecular identifiers were attached to individual cDNA molecules to correct for PCR bias and sequencing error. Both TCR alpha and beta chains were sequenced, and tight co-correlation was observed between alpha and beta sequence abundances in each sample. The original methods were these. Decombinator V4 was used to annotate the V gene, J gene and CDR3 of the TCR sequences. Expanded TCRs were defined as changing significantly between any two time points under a Poisson model with p below 0.0001. TCR abundances were normalised to the total number of TCRs sequenced in each sample and reported as counts per million. MAIT TCRs were defined by TRAV1-2 paired with TRAJ12, TRAJ20 or TRAJ33, and iNKT TCRs by TRAV10 paired with TRAJ18. VDJdb, accessed on 1 November 2021, was searched for TCRs annotated for CMV, EBV and SARS-CoV-2, and TCRs annotated for more than one antigen were excluded. Using fastp at Q25 and MiXCR, TCRdb reprocessed the public reads and kept productive beta chains. Identical CDR3 proteins give one entry, which carries the most common genes and DNA. These V and J calls rely on TCRdb rather than the paper's analysis. This sample comprises roughly 61,000 distinct CDR3 sequences, approximately 11% of them detected only once. Approximately 1.7% of the sample lies in the top ten.

The germline V gene specifies SQVTM as CDR1 and ANQGSEA as CDR2. Measured from the cysteine to the phenylalanine, the CDR3 is 12 residues long. Of the read, only the CDR3 DNA is kept; its 36 bases are in frame from base 1. V was cut back by 0 bases and J by 5 bases, leaving a gap of 6 bases between them. The study was a case-control design nested within a healthcare worker cohort in London, UK, with weekly nasopharyngeal swab PCR tests and blood sampling. Healthcare workers were recruited between 23 and 31 March 2020, during the week of the UK lockdown, and were followed weekly for up to roughly 15 weeks.

Sequencing used whole blood. The sequence joins TRBV29-1 to TRBJ2-3, with the D gene call left open. This clonotype was sampled from an adult who was a healthcare worker with PCR-confirmed SARS-CoV-2 infection or an uninfected control (not recorded which). The CDR3 here reads CSVEDRRDTQYF. The sequence in DNA is TGCAGCGTTGAAGATCGGCGAGATACGCAGTATTTT.